Below are 16 T cell receptor beta chains sequenced from a single sample in a study of cytomegalovirus exposure and HLA in healthy donors. PCR primers comprised 60 Vbeta and 13 Jbeta primers. The repertoire was sequenced with immunoSEQ multiplex PCR; TCRdb's copy has only in-frame clones and lacks some. The table has around 150,000 clones, 75% seen once. The sequenced material came from PBMCs. Receptors originate from a woman in her forties in good health and CMV-seropositive.

This rearrangement joins TRBV4-1 to TRBJ2-3; the D gene is possibly TRBD1 (5 bases). V was clipped by 0 bases and J by 0 bases, with 7 bases between them. Germline CDR1 is MGHRA and CDR2 is YSYEKL. This CDR3 spans 15 amino acids. CDR3 sequence: CASSQDRTSTDTQYF. In nucleotides, the CDR3 is TGCGCCAGCAGCCAAGACCGGACAAGCACAGATACGCAGTATTTT.

This clone came up a few times. The V gene is TRBV18, the J gene TRBJ2-5; D is uncertain. Per germline, CDR1 KGHSH and CDR2 LQKENI. CDR3 length: 14 amino acids. The V end was cut by 2 bases, the J end by 0 bases, with 7 bases between. The chain's CDR3 is CASSPSQHQETQYF. As DNA, the CDR3 is TGTGCCAGCTCACCATCACAGCACCAAGAGACCCAGTACTTC.

This clone has a handful of counts. The CDR3 sequence: CASTKTAGGGGANVLTF. CDR3 in DNA: TGCGCCAGCACCAAGACGGCAGGGGGCGGCGGGGCCAACGTCCTGACTTTC. The V gene is TRBV4-1, the J gene TRBJ2-6; 8 bases align to TRBD1. The V gene's germline CDR1 is MGHRA and CDR2 YSYEKL. V lost 7 bases, J lost 4 bases, and 12 bases stayed unmatched. This CDR3 spans 17 amino acids.

The gene calls are TRBV7-9 and TRBJ1-1; possibly TRBD1 for D (5 bases). The germline V gene has CDR1 SEHNR and CDR2 FQNEAQ (reference sequence). The V end lost 2 bases, the J end lost 1 base, and 8 bases lay between the germline ends. This CDR3 comprises 14 residues. The CDR3 reads CASSLSGENTEAFF. The CDR3 nucleotides are TGTGCCAGCAGCTTATCGGGGGAGAACACTGAAGCTTTCTTT. Complete variable domain (other parts from reference TRBV7-9 and TRBJ1-1): DTGVSQNPRHKITKRGQNVTFRCDPISEHNRLYWYRQTLGQGPEFLTYFQNEAQLEKSRLLSDRFSAERPKGSFSTLEIQRTEQGDSAMYLCASSLSGENTEAFFGQGTRLTVV.

This clone appeared once. The chain combines TRBV5-1 with TRBJ2-1, with 10 bases aligning to TRBD2. In germline, CDR1 is SGHRS, CDR2 YFSETQ. The CDR3 spans 16 residues. V trimming: 3 bases; J trimming: 4 bases; junction bases outside the gene matches: 7. The CDR3 region is CASSWRAGGGYNEQFF. In DNA form, the CDR3 reads TGCGCCAGCAGCTGGAGAGCGGGAGGGGGGTACAATGAGCAGTTCTTC.

The V and J genes are TRBV6-1 and TRBJ2-3, with 8 positions matching TRBD1. CDR1 and CDR2 from the germline V gene are MNHNS and SASEGT. J gave up 6 bases and V 2 bases, and 4 bases lay outside the gene matches. This CDR3 contains 14 residues. CDR3 protein: CASSERTGRDTQYF. Here the CDR3 DNA reads TGTGCCAGCAGTGAAAGGACAGGGAGGGATACGCAGTATTTT.

This clone has just one count. The gene calls are TRBV6-5 and TRBJ2-3; 8 bases are a match to TRBD1. The CDR3 has 16 amino acids. With V trimmed by 4 bases and J by 1 base, 7 bases remained unmatched. Germline V CDR1 and CDR2: MNHEY, SVGAGI. The CDR3 DNA follows: TGTGCCAGCAGTTCTCTCCCGGGACAGGGCACAGATACGCAGTATTTT. It specifies CASSSLPGQGTDTQYF.

The gene calls are TRBV2 and TRBJ2-4; tentative D call: TRBD2 (6 bases). Germline assignment: CDR1 SNHLY and CDR2 FYNNEI. This CDR3 is 14 amino acids long. V gave up 7 bases and J gave up 0 bases, with 10 bases separating them. The CDR3 loop is CASMPGLAKNIQYF. The DNA of the CDR3 is TGTGCCAGCATGCCGGGACTAGCCAAAAACATTCAGTACTTC.

DNA for the CDR3: TGTGCCATCAGTTACAAAGACAGGGATGGCTCTGGCTACACCTTC. Its protein product is CAISYKDRDGSGYTF. The chain employs TRBV10-3 and TRBJ1-2; 7 nucleotides align to TRBD1. Trimming removed 5 bases from V and 7 bases from J; junction bases left unmatched: 13. This CDR3 is built from 15 residues. The germline CDR1 and CDR2 sequences are ENHRY and SYGVKD.

This clone has only one observation. The chain joins TRBV29-1 to TRBJ1-4, with D unresolved. Germline V gene sequence: CDR1 SQVTM, CDR2 ANQGSEA. Trimming took off 5 bases at V and 0 bases at J, with 7 bases between the two ends. This CDR3 is built from 13 residues. This chain's CDR3 is CSVLGATNEKLFF. The CDR3 DNA is TGCAGCGTTCTGGGAGCAACTAATGAAAAACTGTTTTTT. The complete variable domain, with remaining parts taken from reference TRBV29-1 and TRBJ1-4, reads SAVISQKPSRDICQRGTSLTIQCQVDSQVTMMFWYRQQPGQSLTLIATANQGSEATYESGFVIDKFPISRPNLTFSTLTVSNMSPEDSSIYLCSVLGATNEKLFFGSGTQLSVL.

A single count supports this clone. The chain has TRBV19 and TRBJ2-1; D is possibly TRBD1 (5 bases). From germline, CDR1 is LNHDA and CDR2 SQIVND (reference sequence). V was cut by 8 bases and J by 3 bases, with 20 bases left in between. The length of the CDR3 is 16 residues. The CDR3 spells CASSGSGGSIYNEQFF. The CDR3 DNA sequence: TGTGCCAGTTCAGGGTCGGGTGGTTCCATCTACAATGAGCAGTTCTTC.

J is TRBJ2-1 and V is TRBV9, with 8 bases identical to TRBD1. CDR3 length: 14 amino acids. Trimming at V came to 4 bases and at J to 5 bases, leaving 5 bases not matched to a gene. CDR1 and CDR2 from the germline V gene are SGDLS and YYNGEE. The CDR3 region is CASSPGQGHNEQFF. CDR3 DNA: TGTGCCAGCAGCCCCGGACAGGGTCACAATGAGCAGTTCTTC.

The V call is TRBV9, the J call TRBJ2-5; TRBD1 aligns across 7 bases. The V gene end was trimmed by 1 base and the J gene end by 5 bases; junction bases not matched to a gene: 2. The CDR3 contains 13 residues. CDR1 SGDLS and CDR2 YYNGEE come from the germline V gene. The CDR3 region is CASSVTGAETQYF. CDR3 bases: TGTGCCAGCAGCGTAACAGGGGCGGAGACCCAGTACTTC.

The rearrangement links TRBV29-1 to TRBJ2-7; a possible D gene is TRBD1 (7 bases). Trimming cost V 5 bases and J 2 bases, with 13 bases left between them. There are 13 residues in the CDR3. Per germline, CDR1 SQVTM and CDR2 ANQGSEA. In DNA, the CDR3 is TGCAGCGTTCGCGGGACAGAAGCCTACGAGCAGTACTTC. Translation: CSVRGTEAYEQYF.

J is TRBJ1-2 and V is TRBV28, with TRBD1 identical over 8 bases. The trim removed 0 bases at V and 4 bases at J, leaving 4 bases unmatched. CDR3 length: 15 residues. The V gene's germline CDR1 is MDHEN and CDR2 SYDVKM. The CDR3 region has the DNA TGTGCCAGCAGTTTATGGCCGGGGACAGGCTATGGCTACACCTTC. Its protein is CASSLWPGTGYGYTF.

V gene TRBV7-9 combines with J gene TRBJ1-1; 8 bases line up with TRBD1. Germline V lookup: CDR1 SEHNR, CDR2 FQNEAQ (reference sequence). With 4 bases clipped from V and 6 bases from J, the junction kept 4 bases outside the gene matches. The CDR3 totals 13 residues. For the CDR3, the DNA is TGTGCCAGCAGCTCCGACAGGGGCCCTGAAGCTTTCTTT. Protein product: CASSSDRGPEAFF.